This T cell receptor beta chain was sequenced for a study of blood T cell repertoires in COVID-19. Study-level information: The United States, Italy and Spain supplied acute and convalescent COVID-19 samples. T cells, B-cell-depleted T cells, or PBMCs supplied cDNA or gDNA.

In the original workflow: By means of reference gene primer amplification, nucleated cell counts were estimated. Method: immunoSEQ multiplex PCR; TCRdb's copy keeps in-frame clones and lacks some. V and J calls and clone size are given by that table; D and trimming were obtained from the DNA. The data show 200,000 to 300,000 clones, with approximately 88% seen just once and about 2.3% held by the top ten. Germline V gene lookup returns CDR1 SGHDT and CDR2 YYEEEE. Trimming stripped 1 base from V and 5 bases from J, with 12 bases between. The CDR3 has 15 amino acids. The study drew participants aged about 18 to 95 years from under 30 US areas.

The sequenced material came from PBMCs or T cells enriched from blood (not recorded which). V usage is TRBV5-6 and J usage is TRBJ1-4; tentatively, D is TRBD1 (5 bases). The origin of this receptor is a woman aged 40 to 50 with acute COVID-19. The CDR3 coding sequence is TGTGCCAGCAGCTTGTCCCCAGGGCGGAATGAAAAACTGTTTTTT. Protein: CASSLSPGRNEKLFF.